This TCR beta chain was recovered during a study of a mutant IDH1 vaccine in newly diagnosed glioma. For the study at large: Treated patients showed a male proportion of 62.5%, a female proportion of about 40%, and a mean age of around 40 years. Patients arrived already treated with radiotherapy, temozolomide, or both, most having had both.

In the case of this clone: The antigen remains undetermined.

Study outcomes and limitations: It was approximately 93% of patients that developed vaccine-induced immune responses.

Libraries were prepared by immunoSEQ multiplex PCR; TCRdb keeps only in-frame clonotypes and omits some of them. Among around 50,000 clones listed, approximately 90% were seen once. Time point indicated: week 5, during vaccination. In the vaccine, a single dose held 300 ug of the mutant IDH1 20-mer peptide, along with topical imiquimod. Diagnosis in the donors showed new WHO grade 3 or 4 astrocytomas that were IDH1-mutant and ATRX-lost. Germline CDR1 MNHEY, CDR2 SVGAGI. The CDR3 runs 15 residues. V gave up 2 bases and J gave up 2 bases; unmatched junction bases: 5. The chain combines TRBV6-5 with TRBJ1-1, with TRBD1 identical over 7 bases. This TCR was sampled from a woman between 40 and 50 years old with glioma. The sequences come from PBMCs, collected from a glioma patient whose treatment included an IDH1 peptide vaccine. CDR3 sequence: CASSYAEGANTEAFF. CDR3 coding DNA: TGTGCCAGCAGTTACGCAGAGGGGGCAAACACTGAAGCTTTCTTT.